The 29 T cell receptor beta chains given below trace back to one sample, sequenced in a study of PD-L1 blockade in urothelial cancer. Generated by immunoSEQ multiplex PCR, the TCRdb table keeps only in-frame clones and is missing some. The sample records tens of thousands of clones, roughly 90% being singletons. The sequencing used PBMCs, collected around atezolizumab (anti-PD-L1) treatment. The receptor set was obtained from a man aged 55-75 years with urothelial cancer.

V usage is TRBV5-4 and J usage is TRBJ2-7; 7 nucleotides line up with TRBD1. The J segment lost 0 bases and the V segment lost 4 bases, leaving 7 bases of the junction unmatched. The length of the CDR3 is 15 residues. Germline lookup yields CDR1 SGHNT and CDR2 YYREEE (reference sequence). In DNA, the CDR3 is TGTGCCAGCAGCCTGCCTGGACAGGACTCCTACGAGCAGTACTTC. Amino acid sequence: CASSLPGQDSYEQYF.

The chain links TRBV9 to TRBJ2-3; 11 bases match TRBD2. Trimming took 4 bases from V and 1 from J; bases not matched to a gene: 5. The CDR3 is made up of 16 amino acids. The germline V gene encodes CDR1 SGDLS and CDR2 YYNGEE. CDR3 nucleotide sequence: TGTGCCAGCAGCACAAGACTAGCGGGACGCACAGATACGCAGTATTTT. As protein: CASSTRLAGRTDTQYF.

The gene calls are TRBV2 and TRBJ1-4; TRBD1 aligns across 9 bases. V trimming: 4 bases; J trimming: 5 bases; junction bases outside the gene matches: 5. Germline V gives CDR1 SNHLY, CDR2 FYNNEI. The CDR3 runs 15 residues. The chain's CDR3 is CASSADRGRNEKLFF. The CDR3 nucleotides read TGTGCCAGCAGTGCCGACAGGGGGAGGAATGAAAAACTGTTTTTT.

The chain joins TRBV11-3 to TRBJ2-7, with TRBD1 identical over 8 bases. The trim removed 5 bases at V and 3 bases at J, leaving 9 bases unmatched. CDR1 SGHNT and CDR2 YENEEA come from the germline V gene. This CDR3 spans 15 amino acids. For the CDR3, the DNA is TGTGCCAGCAGCCCCCACCGGGACAGGAGCTACGAGCAGTACTTC. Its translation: CASSPHRDRSYEQYF.

Here the CDR3 DNA reads TGTGCCAGCAGCCTCTCGACGGGACAGGGGTTACATGAGCAGTTCTTC. Residues: CASSLSTGQGLHEQFF. This chain joins TRBV4-2 and TRBJ2-1; 10 bases fit TRBD1. The CDR3 runs to 16 residues. Germline trimming cut 4 bases from V and 8 bases from J; bases unmatched to any gene: 11. Per germline, CDR1 LGHNA and CDR2 YNFKEQ.

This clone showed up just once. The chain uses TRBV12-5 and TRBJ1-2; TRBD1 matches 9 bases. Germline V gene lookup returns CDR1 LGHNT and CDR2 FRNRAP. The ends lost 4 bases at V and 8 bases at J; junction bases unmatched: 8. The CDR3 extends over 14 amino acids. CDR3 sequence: CASGSSTGGSGYTF. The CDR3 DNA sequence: TGTGCTAGTGGTTCATCCACAGGGGGCTCGGGCTACACCTTC.

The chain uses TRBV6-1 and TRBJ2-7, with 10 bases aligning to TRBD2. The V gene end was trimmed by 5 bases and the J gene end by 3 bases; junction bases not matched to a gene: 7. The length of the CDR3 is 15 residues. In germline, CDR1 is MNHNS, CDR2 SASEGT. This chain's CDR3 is CASSPERGGHYEQYF. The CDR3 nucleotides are TGTGCCAGCAGTCCGGAGCGGGGGGGCCACTACGAGCAGTACTTC.

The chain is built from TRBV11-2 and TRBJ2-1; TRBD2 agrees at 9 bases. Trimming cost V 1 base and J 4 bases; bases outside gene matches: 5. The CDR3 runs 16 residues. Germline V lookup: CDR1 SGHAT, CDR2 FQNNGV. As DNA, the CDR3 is TGTGCCAGCAGCTTAGGGCGGGGGGGCCGGTACAATGAGCAGTTCTTC. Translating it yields CASSLGRGGRYNEQFF.

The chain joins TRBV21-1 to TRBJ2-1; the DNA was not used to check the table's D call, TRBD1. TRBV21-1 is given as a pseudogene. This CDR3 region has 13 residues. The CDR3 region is CASSRTGGNEQFF. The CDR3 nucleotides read TGTGCCAGCAGCAGGACAGGCGGCAATGAGCAGTTCTTC.

The CDR3 loop is CATQDDYSGANVLTF. For the CDR3, the DNA is TGTGCCACCCAGGATGATTACTCTGGGGCCAACGTCCTGACTTTC. The rearrangement uses TRBV7-2 and TRBJ2-6; D is unclear. Trimming pared 10 bases from V and 0 bases from J, leaving 13 bases between. Germline CDR1 reads SGHTA; CDR2 reads FQGNSA. The CDR3 totals 15 residues.

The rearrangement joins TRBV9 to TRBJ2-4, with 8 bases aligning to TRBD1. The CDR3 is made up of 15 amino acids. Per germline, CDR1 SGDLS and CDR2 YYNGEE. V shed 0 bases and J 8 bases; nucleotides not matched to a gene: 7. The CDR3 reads CASSVAAQGGDIQYF. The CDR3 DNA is TGTGCCAGCAGCGTAGCTGCACAGGGGGGAGACATTCAGTACTTC.

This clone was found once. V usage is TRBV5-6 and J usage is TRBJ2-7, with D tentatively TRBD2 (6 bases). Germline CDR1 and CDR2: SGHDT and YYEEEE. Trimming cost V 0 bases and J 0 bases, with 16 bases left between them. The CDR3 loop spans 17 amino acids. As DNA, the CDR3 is TGTGCCAGCAGCTTGGGGAGCTCGGGGGACTTCTCCTACGAGCAGTACTTC. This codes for CASSLGSSGDFSYEQYF.

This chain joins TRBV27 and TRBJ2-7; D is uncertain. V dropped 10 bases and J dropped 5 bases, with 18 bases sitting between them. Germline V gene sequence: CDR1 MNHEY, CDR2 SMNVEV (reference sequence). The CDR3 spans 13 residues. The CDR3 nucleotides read TGTGCCACAGGCCTTACAGAGTCGGACGAGCAGTACTTC. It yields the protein CATGLTESDEQYF.

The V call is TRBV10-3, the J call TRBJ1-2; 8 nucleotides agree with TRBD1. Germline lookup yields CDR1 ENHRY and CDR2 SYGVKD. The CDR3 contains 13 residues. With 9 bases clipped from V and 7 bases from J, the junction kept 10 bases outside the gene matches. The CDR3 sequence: CAIQIQGGGGYTF. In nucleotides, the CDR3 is TGTGCCATACAGATACAGGGGGGAGGTGGCTACACCTTC.

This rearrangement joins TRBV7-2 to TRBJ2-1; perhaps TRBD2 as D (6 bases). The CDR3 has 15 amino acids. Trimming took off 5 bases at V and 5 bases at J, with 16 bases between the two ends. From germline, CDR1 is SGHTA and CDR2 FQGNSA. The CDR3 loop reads CASSGFQAGNNEQFF. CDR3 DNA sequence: TGTGCCAGCAGCGGGTTCCAGGCGGGGAACAATGAGCAGTTCTTC.

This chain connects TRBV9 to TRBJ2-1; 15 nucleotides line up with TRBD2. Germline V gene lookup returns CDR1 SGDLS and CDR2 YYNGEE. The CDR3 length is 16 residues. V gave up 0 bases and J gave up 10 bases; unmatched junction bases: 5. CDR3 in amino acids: CASSVEGLAGGREQFF. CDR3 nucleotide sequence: TGTGCCAGCAGCGTAGAGGGACTAGCGGGGGGTCGAGAGCAGTTCTTC.

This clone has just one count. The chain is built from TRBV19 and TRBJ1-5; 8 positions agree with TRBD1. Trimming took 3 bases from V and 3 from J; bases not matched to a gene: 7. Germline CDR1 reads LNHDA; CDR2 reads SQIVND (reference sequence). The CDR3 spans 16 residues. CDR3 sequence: CASSILPGQVNQPQHF. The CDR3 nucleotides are TGTGCCAGTAGTATTCTTCCGGGACAGGTCAATCAGCCCCAGCATTTT.

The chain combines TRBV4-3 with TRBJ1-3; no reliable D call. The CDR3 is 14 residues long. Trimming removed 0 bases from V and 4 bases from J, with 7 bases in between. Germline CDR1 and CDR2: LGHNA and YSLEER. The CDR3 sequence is CASSQDPQGNTIYF. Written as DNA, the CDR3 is TGCGCCAGCAGCCAAGATCCACAGGGAAACACCATATATTTT.

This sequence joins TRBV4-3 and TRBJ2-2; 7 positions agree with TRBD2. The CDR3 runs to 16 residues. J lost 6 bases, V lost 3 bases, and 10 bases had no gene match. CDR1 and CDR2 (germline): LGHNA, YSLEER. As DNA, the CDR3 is TGCGCCAGCAGCCATTCGGCGGGGGTTGGGGCCGGGGAGCTGTTTTTT. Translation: CASSHSAGVGAGELFF.

The CDR3 coding sequence is TGTGCCAGCAGCTTATATAGCGGCCCCTACGAGCAGTACTTC. Translating it yields CASSLYSGPYEQYF. The chain is built from TRBV11-1 and TRBJ2-7; TRBD2 might be the D (6 bases). The V gene lost 2 bases and the J gene lost 2 bases, with 10 bases spanning the gap. The CDR3 loop spans 14 amino acids. Per the germline V gene, CDR1 is SGHAT and CDR2 is FQDESV (reference sequence).

The CDR3, as DNA: TGTGCCACCAGCAGAGTGGACCCAGCGGACGAGCAGTACTTC. This codes for CATSRVDPADEQYF. The gene calls are TRBV15 and TRBJ2-7; D may be TRBD2 (5 bases). The CDR3 covers 14 residues. The V end lost 1 base, the J end lost 5 bases, and 12 bases lay between the germline ends. Per germline, CDR1 LNHNV and CDR2 YYDKDF (reference sequence).

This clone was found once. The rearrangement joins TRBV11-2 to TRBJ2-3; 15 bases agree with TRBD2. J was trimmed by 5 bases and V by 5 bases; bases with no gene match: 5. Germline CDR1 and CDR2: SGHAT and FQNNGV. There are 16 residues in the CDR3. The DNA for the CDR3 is TGTGCCAGCAGCACTCAGGGACTAGCGGGGGGAGATACGCAGTATTTT. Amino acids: CASSTQGLAGGDTQYF.

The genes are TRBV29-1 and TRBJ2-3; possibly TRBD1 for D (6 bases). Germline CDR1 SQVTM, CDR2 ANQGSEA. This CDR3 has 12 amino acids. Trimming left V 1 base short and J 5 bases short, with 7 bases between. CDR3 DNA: TGCAGCGTTGAAGTAGGGGGAGATACGCAGTATTTT. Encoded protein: CSVEVGGDTQYF.

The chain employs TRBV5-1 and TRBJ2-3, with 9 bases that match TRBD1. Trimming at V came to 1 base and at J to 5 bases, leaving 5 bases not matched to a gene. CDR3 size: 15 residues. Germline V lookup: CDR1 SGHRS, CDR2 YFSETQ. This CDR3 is CASSLSDRGGDTQYF. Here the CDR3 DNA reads TGCGCCAGCAGCTTGTCGGACAGGGGCGGAGATACGCAGTATTTT.

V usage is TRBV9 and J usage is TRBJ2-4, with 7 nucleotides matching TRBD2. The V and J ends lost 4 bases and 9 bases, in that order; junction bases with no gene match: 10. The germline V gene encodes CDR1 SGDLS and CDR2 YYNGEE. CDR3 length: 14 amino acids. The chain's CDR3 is CASSNSGSHGIQYF. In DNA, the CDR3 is TGTGCCAGCAGCAATAGCGGGTCGCACGGCATTCAGTACTTC.

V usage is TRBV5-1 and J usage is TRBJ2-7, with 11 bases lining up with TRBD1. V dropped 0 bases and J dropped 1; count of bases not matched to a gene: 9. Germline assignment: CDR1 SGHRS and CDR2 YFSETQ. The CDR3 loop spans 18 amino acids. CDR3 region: CASSLAGQGASGSYEQYF. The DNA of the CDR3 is TGCGCCAGCAGCTTGGCCGGACAGGGGGCATCCGGGTCCTACGAGCAGTACTTC.

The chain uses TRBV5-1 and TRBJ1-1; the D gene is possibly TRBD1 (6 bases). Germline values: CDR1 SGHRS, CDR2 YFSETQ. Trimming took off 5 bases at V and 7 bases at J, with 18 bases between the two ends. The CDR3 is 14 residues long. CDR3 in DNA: TGCGCCAGCAGTCCGGACAGCGGGAACTATGAAGCTTTCTTT. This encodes CASSPDSGNYEAFF.

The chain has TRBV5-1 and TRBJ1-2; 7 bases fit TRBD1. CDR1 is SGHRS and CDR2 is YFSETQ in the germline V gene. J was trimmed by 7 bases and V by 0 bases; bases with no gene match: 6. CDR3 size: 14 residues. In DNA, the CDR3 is TGCGCCAGCAGCTTGGGACAGGGAGAAAGTGGCTACACCTTC. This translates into CASSLGQGESGYTF.

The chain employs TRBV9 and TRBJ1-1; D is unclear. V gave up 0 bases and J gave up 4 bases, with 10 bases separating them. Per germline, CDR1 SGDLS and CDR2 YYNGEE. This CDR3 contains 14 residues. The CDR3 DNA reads TGTGCCAGCAGCGTAGTGGGCCGGTTCACTGAAGCTTTCTTT. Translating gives CASSVVGRFTEAFF.